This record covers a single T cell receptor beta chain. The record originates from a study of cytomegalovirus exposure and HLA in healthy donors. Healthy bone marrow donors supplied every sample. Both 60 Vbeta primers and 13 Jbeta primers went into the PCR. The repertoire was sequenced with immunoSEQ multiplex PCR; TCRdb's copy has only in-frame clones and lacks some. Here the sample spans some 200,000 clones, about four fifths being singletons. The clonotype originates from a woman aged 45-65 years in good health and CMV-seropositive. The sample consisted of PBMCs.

The CDR3 DNA reads TGTGCCAGCGCTAAAAGCGGGGGAGGCGCAGATACGCAGTATTTT. As protein: CASAKSGGGADTQYF. The gene calls are TRBV6-4 and TRBJ2-3; 8 nucleotides align to TRBD2. The V segment lost 8 bases and the J segment 4 bases; nucleotides outside the gene matches: 11. This CDR3 is 15 amino acids long. Germline V gives CDR1 MRHNA, CDR2 SNTAGT.